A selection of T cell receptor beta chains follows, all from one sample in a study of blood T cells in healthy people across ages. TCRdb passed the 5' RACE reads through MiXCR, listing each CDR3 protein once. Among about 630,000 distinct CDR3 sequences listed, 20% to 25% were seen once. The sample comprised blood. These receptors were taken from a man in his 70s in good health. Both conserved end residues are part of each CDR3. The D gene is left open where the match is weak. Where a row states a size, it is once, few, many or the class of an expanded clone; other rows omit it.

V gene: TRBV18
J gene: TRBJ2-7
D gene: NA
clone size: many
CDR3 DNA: TGTGCCAGCTCCCTCCTTACGTCCTACGAGCAGTACTTC
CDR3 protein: CASSLLTSYEQYF

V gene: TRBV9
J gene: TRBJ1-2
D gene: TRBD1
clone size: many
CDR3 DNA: TGTGCCAGCAGCGCCTATGGAGAGGGGGCCGTGAGTGGCTACACCTTC
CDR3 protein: CASSAYGEGAVSGYTF

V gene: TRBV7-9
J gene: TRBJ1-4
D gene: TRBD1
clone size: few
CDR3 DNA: TGTGCCAGCAGCTCCAGCAGGGGGCGAGTTGGAAAACTGTTTTTT
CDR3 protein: CASSSSRGRVGKLFF

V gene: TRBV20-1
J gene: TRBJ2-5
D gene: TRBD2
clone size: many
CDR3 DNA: TGCAGTGCTAGAGAAGCGGGGCCTATGGAGACCCAGTACTTC
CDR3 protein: CSAREAGPMETQYF

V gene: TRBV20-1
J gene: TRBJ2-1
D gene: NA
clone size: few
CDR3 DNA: TGCAGTGCGCCCCTGGGTTCCTACAATGAGCAGTTCTTC
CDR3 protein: CSAPLGSYNEQFF

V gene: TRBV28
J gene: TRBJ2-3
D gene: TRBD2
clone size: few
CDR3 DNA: TGTGCCAGCAGGGGGGGACTAGCGGGAGGAGGAGATACGCAGTATTTT
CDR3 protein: CASRGGLAGGGDTQYF

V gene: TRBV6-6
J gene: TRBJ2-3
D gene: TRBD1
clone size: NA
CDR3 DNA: TGTGCCAGCAGTTACGCCAGGGGGTGGTTGGCGCAGTATTTT
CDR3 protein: CASSYARGWLAQYF

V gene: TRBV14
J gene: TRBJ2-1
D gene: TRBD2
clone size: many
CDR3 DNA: TGTGCCAGCAGGCCTACTAGCGGGACATACAATGAGCAGTTCTTC
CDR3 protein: CASRPTSGTYNEQFF

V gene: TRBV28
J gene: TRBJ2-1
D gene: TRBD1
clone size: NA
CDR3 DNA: TGTGCCAGCAGTTTGTCCCAGGGGGCTGGTGAACAGTTCTTC
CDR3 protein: CASSLSQGAGEQFF

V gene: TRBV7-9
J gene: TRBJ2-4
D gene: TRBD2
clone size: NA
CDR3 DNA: TGTGCCAGCAGCCCCAGCGGGGGGGAGCTAGCCAAAAACATTCAGTACTTC
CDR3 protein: CASSPSGGELAKNIQYF

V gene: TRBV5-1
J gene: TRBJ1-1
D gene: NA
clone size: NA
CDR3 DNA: TGCGCCAGCAGCTCCGGGTTGGGACCGATATACACTGAAGCTTTCTTT
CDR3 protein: CASSSGLGPIYTEAFF

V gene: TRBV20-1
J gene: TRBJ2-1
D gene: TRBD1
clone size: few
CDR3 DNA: TGCAGTGCTAGGAGGGACAGGGTAAATGAGCAGTTCTTC
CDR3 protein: CSARRDRVNEQFF

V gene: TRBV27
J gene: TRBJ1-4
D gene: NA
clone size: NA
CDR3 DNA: TGTGCCAGCAGTCCCGAAAGTGAGGGTAATGAAAAACTGTTTTTT
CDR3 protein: CASSPESEGNEKLFF

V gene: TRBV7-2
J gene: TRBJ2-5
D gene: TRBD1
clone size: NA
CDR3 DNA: TGTGCCACAAGAAGGGGGCTAGCTCAAGAGACCCAGTACTTC
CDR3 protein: CATRRGLAQETQYF